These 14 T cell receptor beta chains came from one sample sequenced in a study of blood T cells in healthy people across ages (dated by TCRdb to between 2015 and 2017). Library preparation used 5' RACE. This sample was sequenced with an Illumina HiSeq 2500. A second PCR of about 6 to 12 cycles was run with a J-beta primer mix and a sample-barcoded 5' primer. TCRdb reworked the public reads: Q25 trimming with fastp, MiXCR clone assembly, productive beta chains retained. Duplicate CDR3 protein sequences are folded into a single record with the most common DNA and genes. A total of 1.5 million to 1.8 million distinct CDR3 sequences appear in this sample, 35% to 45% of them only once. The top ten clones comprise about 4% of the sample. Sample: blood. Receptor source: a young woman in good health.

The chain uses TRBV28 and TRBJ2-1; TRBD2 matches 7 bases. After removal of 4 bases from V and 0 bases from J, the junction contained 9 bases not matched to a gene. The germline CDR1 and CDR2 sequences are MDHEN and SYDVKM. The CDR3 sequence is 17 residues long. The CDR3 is CASSSSGAGPSYNEQFF. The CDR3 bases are TGTGCCAGCAGTTCGAGCGGGGCGGGGCCCTCCTACAATGAGCAGTTCTTC.

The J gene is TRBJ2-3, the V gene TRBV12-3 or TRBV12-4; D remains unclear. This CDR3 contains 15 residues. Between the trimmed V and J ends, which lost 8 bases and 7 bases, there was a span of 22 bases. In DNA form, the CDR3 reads TGTGCCAGCTCACCTGGGGATTCCCCCGCGAATACGCAGTATTTT. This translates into CASSPGDSPANTQYF.

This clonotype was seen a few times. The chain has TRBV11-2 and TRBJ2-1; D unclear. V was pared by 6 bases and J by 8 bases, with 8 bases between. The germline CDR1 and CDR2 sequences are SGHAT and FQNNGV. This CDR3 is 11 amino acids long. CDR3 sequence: CASSPDYEQFF. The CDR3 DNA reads TGTGCCAGCAGTCCAGACTATGAGCAGTTCTTC.

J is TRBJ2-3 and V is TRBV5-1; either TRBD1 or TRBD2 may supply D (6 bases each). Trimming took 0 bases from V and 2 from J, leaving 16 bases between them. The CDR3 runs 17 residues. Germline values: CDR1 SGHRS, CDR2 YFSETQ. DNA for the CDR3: TGCGCCAGCAGCTTGGTCTCGGGGGCACCAACCACAGATACGCAGTATTTT. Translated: CASSLVSGAPTTDTQYF. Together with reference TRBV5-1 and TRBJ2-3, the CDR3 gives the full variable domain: KAGVTQTPRYLIKTRGQQVTLSCSPISGHRSVSWYQQTPGQGLQFLFEYFSETQRNKGNFPGRFSGRQFSNSRSEMNVSTLELGDSALYLCASSLVSGAPTTDTQYFGPGTRLTVL.

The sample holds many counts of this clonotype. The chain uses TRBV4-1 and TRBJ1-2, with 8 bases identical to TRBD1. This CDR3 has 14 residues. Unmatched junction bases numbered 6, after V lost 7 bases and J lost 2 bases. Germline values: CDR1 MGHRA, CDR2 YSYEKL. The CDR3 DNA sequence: TGCGCCAGCACCCGAGGGACAGGAAACTATGGCTACACCTTC. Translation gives CASTRGTGNYGYTF.

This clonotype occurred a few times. The CDR3 reads CASSPRHVPGAKNIQYF. The CDR3 DNA is TGTGCCAGCAGCCCCAGACACGTCCCAGGAGCCAAAAACATTCAGTACTTC. J is TRBJ2-4 and V is TRBV7-2; D gene ambiguous. In germline, CDR1 is SGHTA, CDR2 FQGNSA. The CDR3 loop spans 17 amino acids. Trimming removed 5 bases at V and 0 bases at J, with 17 bases between.

The CDR3 coding sequence is TGTGCCATCAGTGAAGGGGTCCCCGAGCAGTACTTC. Encoded protein: CAISEGVPEQYF. This chain connects TRBV10-3 to TRBJ2-7; tentatively, D is TRBD1 (5 bases). Trimming took off 3 bases at V and 6 bases at J, with 9 bases between the two ends. The CDR3 loop spans 12 amino acids. Germline V gene lookup returns CDR1 ENHRY and CDR2 SYGVKD.

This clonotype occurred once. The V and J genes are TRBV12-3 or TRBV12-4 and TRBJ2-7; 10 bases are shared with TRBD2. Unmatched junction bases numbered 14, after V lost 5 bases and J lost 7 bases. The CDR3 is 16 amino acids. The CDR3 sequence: CASSPAGLARYNEQYF. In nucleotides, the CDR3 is TGTGCCAGCAGTCCCGCGGGACTAGCGAGATACAATGAGCAGTACTTC.

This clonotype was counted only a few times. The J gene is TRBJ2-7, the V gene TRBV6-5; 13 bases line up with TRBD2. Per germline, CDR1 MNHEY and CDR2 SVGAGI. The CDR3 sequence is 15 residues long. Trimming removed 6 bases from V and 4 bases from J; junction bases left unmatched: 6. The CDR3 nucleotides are TGTGCCAGCAGACAACTAGCGGGAGGGCATTACGAGCAGTACTTC. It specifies CASRQLAGGHYEQYF.

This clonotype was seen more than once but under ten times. The CDR3 DNA sequence: TGTGCCAGCAGCAACCGACACGGCAATCAGCCCCAGCATTTT. As protein: CASSNRHGNQPQHF. This sequence joins TRBV7-8 and TRBJ1-5; D gene ambiguous. Germline CDR1 is SGHVS and CDR2 is FQNEAQ. The CDR3 sequence is 14 residues long. V lost 5 bases and J lost 2, with 10 bases in between.

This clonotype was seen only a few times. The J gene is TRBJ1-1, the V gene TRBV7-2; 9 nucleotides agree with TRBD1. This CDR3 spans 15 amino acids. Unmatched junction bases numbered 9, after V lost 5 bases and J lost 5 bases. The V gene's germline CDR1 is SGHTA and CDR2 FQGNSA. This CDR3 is CASSTGTGSRTEAFF. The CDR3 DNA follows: TGTGCCAGCAGCACCGGGACAGGGAGTCGTACTGAAGCTTTCTTT.

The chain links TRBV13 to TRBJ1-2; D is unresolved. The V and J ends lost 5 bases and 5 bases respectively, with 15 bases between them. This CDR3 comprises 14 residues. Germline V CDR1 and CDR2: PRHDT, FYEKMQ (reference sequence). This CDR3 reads CASSRPVQRYGYTF. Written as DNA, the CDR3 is TGTGCCAGCAGCCGCCCTGTACAGAGGTATGGCTACACCTTC.

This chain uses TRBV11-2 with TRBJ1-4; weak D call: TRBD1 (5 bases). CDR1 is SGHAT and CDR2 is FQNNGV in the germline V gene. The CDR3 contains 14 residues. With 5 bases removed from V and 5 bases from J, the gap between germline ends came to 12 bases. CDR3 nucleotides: TGTGCCAGCAGCATGGGACGGAGCAATGAAAAACTGTTTTTT. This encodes CASSMGRSNEKLFF.

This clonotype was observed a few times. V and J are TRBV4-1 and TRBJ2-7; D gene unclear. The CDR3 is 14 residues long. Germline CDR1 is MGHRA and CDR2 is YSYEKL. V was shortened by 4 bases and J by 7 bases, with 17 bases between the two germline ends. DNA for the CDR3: TGCGCCAGCAGCCGAAGGGCTCCGTTCAATGAGCAGTACTTC. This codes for CASSRRAPFNEQYF.